The 13 T cell receptor beta chains below were found in one sample sequenced in a study of cytomegalovirus exposure and HLA in healthy donors. It was with 60 Vbeta and 13 Jbeta primers that the PCR ran. Generated by immunoSEQ multiplex PCR, the TCRdb table keeps only in-frame clones and is missing some. The sample holds around 75,000 clones. The material sequenced was PBMCs. These receptor sequences come from a man aged 45 to 65 in good health and CMV-seropositive.

The chain is built from TRBV27 and TRBJ1-5, with 7 bases aligning to TRBD1. The CDR3 consists of 18 residues. V shed 1 base, J shed 7 bases, and the junction held 16 bases outside the gene matches. The germline V gene has CDR1 MNHEY and CDR2 SMNVEV (reference sequence). The CDR3 coding sequence is TGTGCCAGCAGTTTATTCGCAACCCGTGACAGGGAAGGCCAGCCCCAGCATTTT. As protein: CASSLFATRDREGQPQHF.

V and J are TRBV7-7 and TRBJ2-2; D is perhaps TRBD2 (6 bases). The CDR3 runs to 18 residues. Between the trimmed V and J ends, which lost 4 bases and 4 bases, there was a span of 22 bases. In germline, CDR1 is SSHAT, CDR2 FNYEAQ (reference sequence). DNA of the CDR3: TGTGCCAGCAGCTCCCCGGGGGAAGGGTGGGGAAGCACCGGGGAGCTGTTTTTT. Amino acid sequence: CASSSPGEGWGSTGELFF.

V gene TRBV5-1 combines with J gene TRBJ2-5; TRBD1 agrees at 8 bases. Germline V gene data show CDR1 as SGHRS and CDR2 as YFSETQ. Germline trimming cut 4 bases from V and 5 bases from J; bases unmatched to any gene: 10. The CDR3 sequence is 15 residues long. CDR3 protein: CASSPVGTGWETQYF. The DNA for the CDR3 is TGCGCCAGCAGCCCGGTGGGGACAGGCTGGGAGACCCAGTACTTC.

The chain carries TRBV6-6 and TRBJ1-4, with D tentatively TRBD1 (5 bases). CDR1 is MNHNY, CDR2 SVGAGI, per germline (reference sequence). Trimming cost V 4 bases and J 8 bases, with 14 bases left between them. The CDR3 has 14 amino acids. In DNA form, the CDR3 reads TGTGCCAGCAGTTTAAGGACATCGGCGGAAAAACTGTTTTTT. It translates to CASSLRTSAEKLFF.

V usage is TRBV6-1 and J usage is TRBJ2-5, with 8 positions matching TRBD1. CDR3 length equals 14 residues. The J segment lost 5 bases and the V segment lost 6 bases, leaving 8 bases of the junction unmatched. Germline loops: CDR1 MNHNS, CDR2 SASEGT. DNA for the CDR3: TGTGCCAGCAGGCTGGACAGGGAAAGTGAGACCCAGTACTTC. Its translation is CASRLDRESETQYF.

In nucleotides, the CDR3 is TGTGCCAGCAGCCCAGGAGGGACAGGCGCAAACTTGAACACTGAAGCTTTCTTT. Translation: CASSPGGTGANLNTEAFF. This chain joins TRBV9 and TRBJ1-1; 8 bases fit TRBD1. The germline V gene has CDR1 SGDLS and CDR2 YYNGEE. The CDR3 consists of 18 residues. V lost 4 bases and J lost 0; bases outside the gene matches: 14.

The CDR3 region is CASSEAVGAGNTIYF. Written as DNA, the CDR3 is TGTGCCAGCAGTGAAGCTGTGGGAGCGGGAAACACCATATATTTT. The V and J genes are TRBV6-1 and TRBJ1-3; D gene ambiguous. CDR1 and CDR2 (germline): MNHNS, SASEGT. Trimming pared 0 bases from V and 4 bases from J, leaving 10 bases between. This CDR3 has 15 residues.

V and J are TRBV30 and TRBJ1-4; unclear D gene. Germline V gene data show CDR1 as GTSNPN and CDR2 as SVGIG (reference sequence). CDR3 length: 14 amino acids. The germline V and J ends were trimmed by 6 bases and 6 bases, with 17 bases remaining between them. CDR3 sequence: CACHILGNYEKLFF. The CDR3 DNA is TGTGCCTGCCACATCCTCGGGAATTATGAAAAACTGTTTTTT.

This sequence joins TRBV5-1 and TRBJ2-5; TRBD2 is a possible D gene (5 bases). Per germline, CDR1 SGHRS and CDR2 YFSETQ. Trimming cost V 3 bases and J 3 bases, with 15 bases left between them. The CDR3 is 15 amino acids. The CDR3 DNA reads as TGCGCCAGCAGCTCTAGCTGGGGTCTGGAAGAGACCCAGTACTTC. As protein: CASSSSWGLEETQYF.

The genes are TRBV19 and TRBJ1-4; D may be TRBD1 (5 bases). Germline CDR1 LNHDA, CDR2 SQIVND (reference sequence). The CDR3 is 14 amino acids. Trimming stripped 5 bases from V and 7 bases from J, with 14 bases between. As DNA, the CDR3 is TGTGCCAGTAGTTCAGGGATAGGTGGTGAAAAACTGTTTTTT. It encodes CASSSGIGGEKLFF.

In nucleotides, the CDR3 is TGTGCCTCCACGACAGGGGGACACACCGGGGAGCTGTTTTTT. As protein: CASTTGGHTGELFF. V and J are TRBV7-3 and TRBJ2-2; 9 bases line up with TRBD1. V lost 11 bases, J lost 3 bases, and 7 bases stayed unmatched. The CDR3 covers 14 residues. Germline CDR1 reads SGHTA; CDR2 reads FQGTGA.

The chain couples TRBV7-3 to TRBJ2-5; 8 bases line up with TRBD1. Germline CDR1 and CDR2: SGHTA and FQGTGA. The J segment lost 0 bases and the V segment lost 6 bases, leaving 6 bases of the junction unmatched. The CDR3 is 15 amino acids. CDR3 DNA: TGTGCCAGCAGTTTGGCGGGACAGGACCAAGAGACCCAGTACTTC. Its translation is CASSLAGQDQETQYF. Complete variable domain (other parts from reference TRBV7-3 and TRBJ2-5): GAGVSQTPSNKVTEKGKYVELRCDPISGHTALYWYRQSLGQGPEFLIYFQGTGAADDSGLPNDRFFAVRPEGSVSTLKIQRTERGDSAVYLCASSLAGQDQETQYFGPGTRLLVL.

The rearrangement links TRBV11-2 to TRBJ2-3, with 7 bases lining up with TRBD2. This CDR3 spans 15 amino acids. The ends lost 5 bases at V and 2 bases at J; junction bases unmatched: 7. Germline CDR1 is SGHAT and CDR2 is FQNNGV. CDR3 residues: CASSRTGGYTDTQYF. The CDR3 DNA reads as TGTGCCAGCAGCCGAACCGGGGGGTACACAGATACGCAGTATTTT.